The sequence of this TCR beta chain was determined in a study of blood T cell repertoires in COVID-19. Study-wide background: The origin of the acute and convalescent COVID-19 samples was the United States, Italy and Spain. The cDNA or gDNA used as material had been derived from T cells, B-cell-depleted T cells, or PBMCs.

This CDR3 has 12 amino acids. In germline, CDR1 is KGHSH, CDR2 LQKENI. V was cut by 3 bases and J by 3 bases, with 6 bases left in between. This clone was detected only once. How the authors handled the data: Reference gene primer amplification gave estimated nucleated cell counts. Only in-frame clones appear in the TCRdb table, and some are missing; sequencing was by immunoSEQ multiplex PCR. That table gives V, J and clone size, and the DNA gave D and trimming. The sample lists 20,000 to 30,000 clones; 92% were seen once. The TCR comes from a man in his sixties or seventies with active COVID-19. Material: peripheral blood. V usage is TRBV18 and J usage is TRBJ2-7; the D is unclear. The CDR3 DNA reads as TGTGCCAGCTCACCTCCAGGCTACGAGCAGTACTTC. Encoded protein: CASSPPGYEQYF.